Following are 23 T cell receptor beta chains from one sample sequenced in a study of T cells in Graves' hyperthyroidism and ophthalmopathy. TCR beta CDR3 region amplification was performed from RNA transcripts. When the TCR CDR3 underwent first-round RT-PCR, the HTBI primer set was used. TCRdb re-derived calls from the multiplex PCR reads in MiXCR, one entry per CDR3 protein. The sample has hundreds of thousands of distinct CDR3 sequences, approximately 14% seen once; the top ten hold roughly 10%. Sequences were obtained from blood. These receptors were taken from a young woman with Graves' hyperthyroidism.

The CDR3 nucleotides are TGTGCCAGCAGTTCTACAGGGGAATATAATTCACCCCTCCACTTT. Protein product: CASSSTGEYNSPLHF. The chain employs TRBV7-9 and TRBJ1-6; 7 bases are shared with TRBD1. The germline V gene encodes CDR1 SEHNR and CDR2 FQNEAQ (reference sequence). CDR3 length: 15 residues. The V and J ends lost 6 bases and 4 bases, in that order; junction bases with no gene match: 6.

This clonotype has only a few counts. CDR3 DNA: TGTGCCAGTAGAACAGTAGGAGCGGGATGGGAGCAGTTCTTC. Translated: CASRTVGAGWEQFF. This chain joins TRBV19 and TRBJ2-1; 7 bases align to TRBD2. Per the germline V gene, CDR1 is LNHDA and CDR2 is SQIVND (reference sequence). V shed 6 bases and J 10 bases; nucleotides not matched to a gene: 12. The CDR3 is made up of 14 amino acids. Complete variable domain (other parts from reference TRBV19 and TRBJ2-1): DGGITQSPKYLFRKEGQNVTLSCEQNLNHDAMYWYRQDPGQGLRLIYYSQIVNDFQKGDIAEGYSVSREKKESFPLTVTSAQKNPTAFYLCASRTVGAGWEQFFGPGTRLTVL.

This clonotype has ten or more counts. The rearrangement uses TRBV28 and TRBJ1-1; 7 positions match TRBD1. The germline gives CDR1 MDHEN, CDR2 SYDVKM. This CDR3 has 15 amino acids. Trimming cost V 7 bases and J 5 bases; bases outside gene matches: 13. As DNA, the CDR3 is TGTGCCAGCACCGGGGATCCCCAGGGGGTGACTGAAGCTTTCTTT. Protein sequence: CASTGDPQGVTEAFF.

This clonotype occurred once. At one boundary the junction diverges from the germline segment, which might be a read error. V and J are TRBV4-1 and TRBJ2-7; D ambiguous. This CDR3 has 13 amino acids. CDR1 is MGHRA and CDR2 is YSYEKL in the germline V gene. The CDR3 region has the DNA TGCGCCAACAGCCAAGAGCGACAAAACGAGCAGTACTTC. As protein: CANSQERQNEQYF.

The chain has TRBV29-1 and TRBJ2-7, with TRBD1 identical over 11 bases. CDR3 length: 14 amino acids. The germline gives CDR1 SQVTM, CDR2 ANQGSEA. V was pared by 3 bases and J by 6 bases, with 7 bases of the junction left unmatched. The CDR3 DNA reads as TGCAGCGTTGAGGGGGGACAGGGGGAGGTCGAGCAGTACTTC. It translates to CSVEGGQGEVEQYF.

This clonotype was seen many times. The chain is built from TRBV30 and TRBJ2-3; 7 bases fit TRBD1. V dropped 0 bases and J dropped 0; count of bases not matched to a gene: 3. CDR3 length: 15 amino acids. Germline values: CDR1 GTSNPN, CDR2 SVGIG (reference sequence). The CDR3 DNA follows: TGTGCCTGGAGTGTAGGGACAGCGAGCACAGATACGCAGTATTTT. It encodes CAWSVGTASTDTQYF.

The sample holds many counts of this clonotype. This chain joins TRBV7-9 and TRBJ2-5; 7 bases map to TRBD1. CDR3 length equals 13 residues. Germline V gives CDR1 SEHNR, CDR2 FQNEAQ (reference sequence). The V gene end was trimmed by 6 bases and the J gene end by 2 bases; junction bases not matched to a gene: 3. CDR3 amino acids: CASRGTEQETQYF. CDR3 nucleotide sequence: TGTGCCAGCAGAGGGACAGAGCAAGAGACCCAGTACTTC.

Regarding this clonotype: A read error may explain this, as a much larger clone is one base away. V usage is TRBV7-6 and J usage is TRBJ2-1; the match to TRBD2 covers 11 bases. TRBJ2-7 matches the DNA end more closely, so the J call is doubtful. The CDR3 has 15 residues. The germline V gene encodes CDR1 SGHVS and CDR2 FNYEAQ. The CDR3 DNA reads TGTGCCAGCAGCATGACTAGCGGGACCTACAATGAGCAGTACTTC. Translation gives CASSMTSGTYNEQYF.

The gene calls are TRBV5-6 and TRBJ1-3; D is unresolved. The CDR3 loop spans 14 amino acids. Trimming stripped 2 bases from V and 9 bases from J, with 15 bases between. The germline gives CDR1 SGHDT, CDR2 YYEEEE. CDR3 coding DNA: TGTGCCAGCAGCTTCGGTCTTACCAGAGGCACCATATATTTT. Residues: CASSFGLTRGTIYF.

The rearrangement joins TRBV24-1 to TRBJ2-1, with 11 nucleotides matching TRBD2. The CDR3 has 18 residues. With 4 bases clipped from V and 0 bases from J, the junction kept 7 bases outside the gene matches. Per the germline V gene, CDR1 is KGHDR and CDR2 is SFDVKD. The CDR3 DNA follows: TGTGCCACCAGTGACCCGCGGACTAGCGGGCTCTCCTACAATGAGCAGTTCTTC. Its translation: CATSDPRTSGLSYNEQFF.

This clonotype showed up many times. The chain links TRBV20-1 to TRBJ1-1; D ambiguous. CDR3 length equals 13 residues. V shed 0 bases and J shed 10 bases, with 15 bases lying between them. Germline V gives CDR1 DFQATT, CDR2 SNEGSKA (reference sequence). The CDR3 DNA reads as TGCAGTGCTAGAGATCTGCCAAGTCCCGTAGCTTTCTTT. Translating it yields CSARDLPSPVAFF.

This clonotype was picked up many times. This rearrangement joins TRBV5-5 to TRBJ2-3, with 10 bases lining up with TRBD2. The CDR3 covers 16 residues. Per germline, CDR1 SGHKS and CDR2 YYEKEE (reference sequence). Losses at the gene ends were 4 bases for V and 6 bases for J; bases not matched to a gene: 11. Here the CDR3 DNA reads TGTGCCAGCAGCCTACCCCCTAGCGGGAGAGGGGATACGCAGTATTTT. Its translation is CASSLPPSGRGDTQYF.

The chain has TRBV19 and TRBJ1-2, with TRBD1 matching 12 bases. There are 17 residues in the CDR3. The germline CDR1 and CDR2 sequences are LNHDA and SQIVND (reference sequence). Trimming cost V 3 bases and J 2 bases; bases outside gene matches: 7. The chain's CDR3 is CASSIPGQGAVNYGYTF. The CDR3 DNA reads TGTGCCAGTAGTATTCCGGGACAGGGGGCGGTCAACTATGGCTACACCTTC.

This clonotype has ten or more counts. The chain combines TRBV2 with TRBJ2-1; D is perhaps TRBD2 (6 bases). V gave up 6 bases and J gave up 5 bases, with 11 bases separating them. Germline V gene lookup returns CDR1 SNHLY and CDR2 FYNNEI. This CDR3 has 13 amino acids. The CDR3 region has the DNA TGTGCCAGCAGGGGGGGAACGGACAATGAGCAGTTCTTC. Translated: CASRGGTDNEQFF.

In its sample, this clonotype was seen a few times. This sequence joins TRBV6-1 and TRBJ2-6; D might be TRBD2 (6 bases). V gave up 8 bases and J gave up 2 bases, with 22 bases separating them. This CDR3 comprises 18 residues. Germline-derived CDR1 and CDR2 are MNHNS and SASEGT. The CDR3: CASREIQGGTTGANVLTF. CDR3 coding DNA: TGTGCCAGCCGAGAGATCCAGGGAGGTACGACTGGGGCCAACGTCCTGACTTTC.

The chain recombines TRBV27 with TRBJ2-7; TRBD1 aligns across 8 bases. This CDR3 region has 14 residues. CDR1 MNHEY and CDR2 SMNVEV come from the germline V gene (reference sequence). V was clipped by 3 bases and J by 6 bases; unmatched bases: 7. CDR3 DNA: TGTGCCAGCAGTTTGACAGGGGTTTTAGCCGAGCAGTACTTC. It is translated as CASSLTGVLAEQYF.

DNA of the CDR3: TGTGCCACCAGCAGAGTGGGGGCAACTAATGAAAAACTGTTTTTT. It encodes CATSRVGATNEKLFF. V is TRBV15 and J is TRBJ1-4; the D gene is possibly TRBD1 (5 bases). The V gene lost 1 base and the J gene lost 0 bases, with 6 bases spanning the gap. This CDR3 is 15 amino acids long. Germline V CDR1 and CDR2: LNHNV, YYDKDF (reference sequence).

This clonotype was seen at least ten times. V and J are TRBV28 and TRBJ1-2; TRBD1 matches 7 bases. The germline V gene encodes CDR1 MDHEN and CDR2 SYDVKM. The CDR3 runs 14 residues. V dropped 5 bases and J dropped 4; count of bases not matched to a gene: 7. The CDR3 sequence is CASSTRQGAYGYTF. The CDR3 DNA sequence: TGTGCCAGCAGTACCCGACAGGGCGCCTATGGCTACACCTTC.

This clonotype was seen repeatedly, ten times or more. The gene calls are TRBV20-1 and TRBJ1-5; the D is unclear. The CDR3 extends over 15 amino acids. V lost 4 bases to trimming and J lost 2 bases, with 15 bases between them. Per germline, CDR1 DFQATT and CDR2 SNEGSKA (reference sequence). The CDR3 loop reads CSAIWPSGRNQPQHF. The CDR3 region has the DNA TGCAGTGCTATTTGGCCCTCAGGACGCAATCAGCCCCAGCATTTT.

This clonotype was observed a few times. The chain combines TRBV4-2 with TRBJ2-3; tentatively, D is TRBD1 or TRBD2 (5 bases each). CDR3 length equals 14 residues. The V and J ends lost 2 bases and 7 bases respectively, with 13 bases between them. CDR1 is LGHNA, CDR2 YNFKEQ, per germline. This chain's CDR3 is CASSQNRDLNTQYF. The CDR3 nucleotides read TGTGCCAGCAGCCAAAACCGGGACCTGAATACGCAGTATTTT.

The table lists this clonotype with many counts. V gene TRBV28 combines with J gene TRBJ1-2; 9 bases are shared with TRBD1. The CDR3 has 13 residues. V trimming: 5 bases; J trimming: 8 bases; junction bases outside the gene matches: 6. Germline V gene data show CDR1 as MDHEN and CDR2 as SYDVKM. CDR3: CASSPGQGGGYTF. Written as DNA, the CDR3 is TGTGCCAGCAGTCCGGGACAGGGAGGAGGCTACACCTTC.

This clonotype was counted ten times or more. V is TRBV7-8 and J is TRBJ2-1; TRBD2 aligns across 8 bases. Trimming took 5 bases from V and 4 from J; bases not matched to a gene: 7. The CDR3 is made up of 15 amino acids. The V gene's germline CDR1 is SGHVS and CDR2 FQNEAQ. DNA of the CDR3: TGTGCCAGCAGCCAAGCGGGAGAGGCATACAATGAGCAGTTCTTC. Translating gives CASSQAGEAYNEQFF.

This clonotype was recorded a few times. The chain joins TRBV29-1 to TRBJ2-3; 9 nucleotides align to TRBD1. The V gene's germline CDR1 is SQVTM and CDR2 ANQGSEA. The CDR3 has 14 amino acids. The V and J ends lost 4 bases and 1 base, in that order; junction bases with no gene match: 3. This CDR3 is CSVVDRGGTDTQYF. The CDR3 coding sequence is TGCAGCGTTGTGGACAGGGGCGGCACAGATACGCAGTATTTT.